These 15 T cell receptor beta chains share one sample of origin, sequenced in a study of CD8+ T cells in alopecia areata. The treatment here: oral pan-JAK inhibitor, 5-10 mg twice daily. Reverse transcribed after extraction, RNA yielded cDNA as the sequencing template. Generated by immunoSEQ multiplex PCR, the TCRdb table keeps only in-frame clones and is missing some. The sample includes around 160,000 clones, approximately 62% seen only once; the top ten take 12% to 15%. This material consisted of CD4+ T cells sorted from blood, taken at week 24, from a patient treated with tofacitinib. The receptors originated from a human donor with alopecia areata.

The rearrangement uses TRBV4-1 and TRBJ1-6; no clear D gene. Trimming shortened V by 6 bases and J by 8 bases, and 11 bases separated the two germline ends. Germline V gene sequence: CDR1 MGHRA, CDR2 YSYEKL. The CDR3 loop spans 13 amino acids. CDR3 region: CASSREEDSPLHF. The CDR3 nucleotides read TGCGCCAGCAGTAGGGAGGAGGATTCACCCCTCCACTTT.

The chain recombines TRBV6-6 with TRBJ2-7; 7 positions match TRBD2. From germline, CDR1 is MNHNY and CDR2 SVGAGI (reference sequence). The V gene end was trimmed by 6 bases and the J gene end by 6 bases; junction bases not matched to a gene: 8. The CDR3 length is 13 residues. CDR3 sequence: CASSRTSEGEQYF. CDR3 DNA: TGTGCCAGCAGCAGGACTAGTGAGGGCGAGCAGTACTTC.

The chain combines TRBV6-5 with TRBJ1-1; D uncertain. The germline gives CDR1 MNHEY, CDR2 SVGAGI. The CDR3 has 11 residues. With 7 bases removed from V and 1 base from J, the gap between germline ends came to 4 bases. CDR3 nucleotide sequence: TGTGCCAGCACGCAGAACACTGAAGCTTTCTTT. It codes for CASTQNTEAFF.

The chain employs TRBV15 and TRBJ2-2; D is possibly TRBD1 (5 bases). V lost 3 bases and J 7 bases, leaving 15 bases between the germline ends. This CDR3 has 15 amino acids. Germline V gene lookup returns CDR1 LNHNV and CDR2 YYDKDF (reference sequence). The CDR3 loop is CATSRRTPKGGELFF. DNA of the CDR3: TGTGCCACCAGCAGGCGGACACCGAAGGGCGGGGAGCTGTTTTTT.

Only one count was recorded for this clone. This rearrangement joins TRBV29-1 to TRBJ1-5; D is ambiguous. Germline lookup yields CDR1 SQVTM and CDR2 ANQGSEA. V gave up 2 bases and J gave up 9 bases, with 5 bases separating them. The CDR3 has 10 amino acids. The CDR3 region is CSVEPGPQHF. CDR3 DNA: TGCAGCGTTGAACCCGGGCCCCAGCATTTT. Drawing the rest from reference TRBV29-1 and TRBJ1-5, the complete variable domain is SAVISQKPSRDICQRGTSLTIQCQVDSQVTMMFWYRQQPGQSLTLIATANQGSEATYESGFVIDKFPISRPNLTFSTLTVSNMSPEDSSIYLCSVEPGPQHFGDGTRLSIL.

This clone came up once. The chain is built from TRBV6-5 and TRBJ2-3, with no clear D. V was clipped by 5 bases and J by 13 bases, with 22 bases between them. Germline V lookup: CDR1 MNHEY, CDR2 SVGAGI. The CDR3 runs to 14 residues. The CDR3: CASSPPILEAPKYF. The CDR3 nucleotides are TGTGCCAGCAGTCCCCCCATCCTCGAGGCCCCAAAGTATTTT.

This clone was picked up a small number of times. V is TRBV19 and J is TRBJ2-2; D ambiguous. The CDR3 spans 14 residues. Looked up from germline, CDR1 is LNHDA and CDR2 is SQIVND (reference sequence). With 2 bases removed from V and 1 base from J, the gap between germline ends came to 5 bases. The CDR3 coding sequence is TGTGCCAGTAGTATAAAACAGAACACCGGGGAGCTGTTTTTT. Translation gives CASSIKQNTGELFF.

V usage is TRBV7-8 and J usage is TRBJ1-2; TRBD1 aligns across 12 bases. CDR1 is SGHVS and CDR2 is FQNEAQ in the germline V gene. This CDR3 region has 15 residues. Trimming removed 5 bases from V and 7 bases from J; junction bases left unmatched: 8. The CDR3: CASSQSGTGGRGYTF. The CDR3 nucleotides are TGTGCCAGCAGCCAATCCGGGACAGGGGGCCGTGGCTACACCTTC.

This clone was detected once. This sequence joins TRBV5-1 and TRBJ2-1; D is unresolved. The germline V gene encodes CDR1 SGHRS and CDR2 YFSETQ. Trimming took off 3 bases at V and 2 bases at J, with 9 bases between the two ends. This CDR3 region has 14 residues. The CDR3 region is CASSSGNPYNEQFF. The CDR3, as DNA: TGCGCCAGCAGCTCCGGTAATCCCTACAATGAGCAGTTCTTC.

The V call is TRBV4-1, the J call TRBJ1-1, with D possibly being TRBD1 (5 bases). The CDR3 extends over 18 amino acids. Germline-derived CDR1 and CDR2 are MGHRA and YSYEKL. The ends were cut back, 1 base at V and 4 bases at J, with 22 bases in the middle. Here the CDR3 reads CASSQGSSRSRGGTEAFF. CDR3 nucleotide sequence: TGCGCCAGCAGCCAAGGGTCCTCTCGGTCGAGGGGTGGCACTGAAGCTTTCTTT.

This clone was seen repeatedly, ten times or more. The rearrangement uses TRBV2 and TRBJ1-3; 7 bases align to TRBD1. The V gene end was trimmed by 6 bases and the J gene end by 0 bases; junction bases not matched to a gene: 14. The CDR3 spans 18 residues. Looked up from germline, CDR1 is SNHLY and CDR2 is FYNNEI. This CDR3 is CASSPWVPGQSSGNTIYF. The CDR3 coding sequence is TGTGCCAGCAGCCCCTGGGTTCCGGGACAGAGCTCTGGAAACACCATATATTTT.

This clone came up a few times. The rearrangement joins TRBV29-1 to TRBJ1-1; perhaps TRBD1 as D (5 bases). Germline assignment: CDR1 SQVTM and CDR2 ANQGSEA. With 1 base removed from V and 0 bases from J, the gap between germline ends came to 6 bases. This CDR3 spans 13 amino acids. The CDR3 DNA reads as TGCAGCGTTGAAGGGACATTGAACACTGAAGCTTTCTTT. Translating gives CSVEGTLNTEAFF.

This clone was found a few times. The chain carries TRBV29-1 and TRBJ1-1; no clear D gene. Germline CDR1 and CDR2: SQVTM and ANQGSEA. Trimming removed 4 bases from V and 0 bases from J, with 15 bases in between. This CDR3 contains 15 residues. CDR3 DNA sequence: TGCAGCGTTGTCCACCGGGCGGCCATGAACACTGAAGCTTTCTTT. It yields the protein CSVVHRAAMNTEAFF.

The chain has TRBV15 and TRBJ2-3, with D unresolved. Trimming shortened V by 1 base and J by 1 base, and 6 bases separated the two germline ends. Germline assignment: CDR1 LNHNV and CDR2 YYDKDF (reference sequence). The CDR3 extends over 14 amino acids. DNA of the CDR3: TGTGCCACCAGCAGAGGGGCTGGCACAGATACGCAGTATTTT. Amino acids: CATSRGAGTDTQYF.

Concerning this clone: At one end the junction does not follow the germline gene, possibly because of a read error. The chain couples TRBV7-2 to TRBJ2-7; TRBD1 matches at 9 bases. The germline CDR1 and CDR2 sequences are SGHTA and FQGNSA. CDR3 length: 13 amino acids. CDR3 nucleotides: TGTGCCAGCAGCTTAGTGGGGACAGGGAAAGGGGACTTC. Translated: CASSLVGTGKGDF.